The rows below give T cell receptor beta chains drawn from one sample of a study of graft-versus-host responses after intestinal transplantation. Sequencing was performed with immunoSEQ multiplex PCR; in TCRdb, only in-frame clones are kept and a portion is missing. The sample shows under 8,000 clones, 95% to 98% of them seen only once. This specimen was PBMCs, taken 23 days after intestinal transplant. These receptors all stem from a human patient who received an intestinal transplant, so some T cells may come from the graft donor. CDR3s include the opening cysteine and the closing phenylalanine or tryptophan. The order of the fields is clone size, J gene, V gene, D gene, CDR3 DNA, CDR3 protein. The D gene is left open where the match is weak. Size is stated for part of the rows, as once, few or many counts, or as a class when the clone is expanded.

clone size: -; J gene: TRBJ2-7; V gene: TRBV2; D gene: -; CDR3 DNA: TGTGCCAGCAGTCCCCAGCCCTCGGAGCAGTACTTC; CDR3 protein: CASSPQPSEQYF
clone size: -; J gene: TRBJ2-1; V gene: TRBV27; D gene: TRBD2; CDR3 DNA: TGTGCCAGCAGCAGGGACTACTATCAGCCCCAGTTCTTC; CDR3 protein: CASSRDYYQPQFF
clone size: -; J gene: TRBJ2-5; V gene: TRBV9; D gene: -; CDR3 DNA: TGTGCCAGCAGCGCCATTGGACAGCAAGAGACCCAGTACTTC; CDR3 protein: CASSAIGQQETQYF
clone size: -; J gene: TRBJ2-2; V gene: TRBV6-1; D gene: -; CDR3 DNA: TGTGCCAGCAGTACCCCGGGGATCACCGGGGAGCTGTTTTTT; CDR3 protein: CASSTPGITGELFF
clone size: -; J gene: TRBJ1-1; V gene: TRBV7-9; D gene: -; CDR3 DNA: TGTGCCAGCAGCTTAGGGGGTGCGAACACTGAAGCTTTCTTT; CDR3 protein: CASSLGGANTEAFF
clone size: -; J gene: TRBJ1-1; V gene: TRBV5-1; D gene: -; CDR3 DNA: TGCGCCAGCAGGTTCGTGGGTGAGGGCTCTGAAGCTTTCTTT; CDR3 protein: CASRFVGEGSEAFF
clone size: -; J gene: TRBJ1-1; V gene: TRBV19; D gene: TRBD1; CDR3 DNA: TGTGCCAGCAACAGGGGGATTAAGGGCTTGAACACTGAAGCTTTCTTT; CDR3 protein: CASNRGIKGLNTEAFF
clone size: -; J gene: TRBJ1-2; V gene: TRBV5-1; D gene: -; CDR3 DNA: TGCGCCAGCAGCTTGGGACCTGGGGCGATTAACTATGGCTACACCTTC; CDR3 protein: CASSLGPGAINYGYTF
clone size: -; J gene: TRBJ2-4; V gene: TRBV5-4; D gene: -; CDR3 DNA: TGTGCCAGCAAACTACAGGGGGGGCACATTCAGTACTTC; CDR3 protein: CASKLQGGHIQYF
clone size: -; J gene: TRBJ2-5; V gene: TRBV5-4; D gene: -; CDR3 DNA: TGTGCCAGCAGTCTAGGGGTAGAGACCCAGTACTTC; CDR3 protein: CASSLGVETQYF
clone size: -; J gene: TRBJ2-1; V gene: TRBV29-1; D gene: TRBD2; CDR3 DNA: TGCAGCGCTGAAGGGGTAGCGGGAGGACATGAGCAGTTCTTC; CDR3 protein: CSAEGVAGGHEQFF
clone size: -; J gene: TRBJ1-2; V gene: TRBV6-5; D gene: -; CDR3 DNA: TGTGCCAGCAGTTATCATAACTATGGCTACACCTTC; CDR3 protein: CASSYHNYGYTF
clone size: -; J gene: TRBJ1-1; V gene: TRBV29-1; D gene: -; CDR3 DNA: TGCAGCGTTGTTTGGGGGTTAGGTGAAGCTTTCTTT; CDR3 protein: CSVVWGLGEAFF
clone size: once; J gene: TRBJ1-1; V gene: TRBV9; D gene: -; CDR3 DNA: TGTGCCAGCAGCGTAGGTGGGGGGGGTGAAGCTTTCTTT; CDR3 protein: CASSVGGGGEAFF
clone size: -; J gene: TRBJ1-1; V gene: TRBV10-3; D gene: -; CDR3 DNA: TGTGCCATCACCCCCGGGACAACGAACACTGAAGCTTTCTTT; CDR3 protein: CAITPGTTNTEAFF
clone size: once; J gene: TRBJ2-7; V gene: TRBV7-6; D gene: -; CDR3 DNA: TGTGCCAGCAGCTTGGGCGGAGGCTCCTACGAGCAGTACTTC; CDR3 protein: CASSLGGGSYEQYF
clone size: -; J gene: TRBJ1-1; V gene: TRBV5-1; D gene: TRBD1; CDR3 DNA: TGCGCCAGCAGCAGGGGACAGACCTTCACTGAAGCTTTCTTT; CDR3 protein: CASSRGQTFTEAFF
clone size: -; J gene: TRBJ2-5; V gene: TRBV4-1; D gene: TRBD2; CDR3 DNA: TGCGCCAGCAGCCAAGCCCGACCACTAGCGGGACAAGAGACCCAGTACTTC; CDR3 protein: CASSQARPLAGQETQYF
clone size: -; J gene: TRBJ2-7; V gene: TRBV19; D gene: TRBD2; CDR3 DNA: TGTGCCAGTAACCCTAGCGGGAGTTTCCTCGAGCAGTACTTC; CDR3 protein: CASNPSGSFLEQYF
clone size: -; J gene: TRBJ2-7; V gene: TRBV6-1; D gene: TRBD1; CDR3 DNA: TGTGCCAGCAGTGATTGGACAGGGGTTTACGAGCAGTACTTC; CDR3 protein: CASSDWTGVYEQYF
clone size: -; J gene: TRBJ2-5; V gene: TRBV21-1; D gene: -; CDR3 DNA: TGTGCCAGGAAGCGCGGCGTAGACCGACAATACTCGCAAGAGACCCAGTACTTC; CDR3 protein: CARKRGVDRQYSQETQYF
clone size: -; J gene: TRBJ2-3; V gene: TRBV2; D gene: -; CDR3 DNA: TGTGCCAGCAGTGAGGAGGGGGCCTACTTCACAGATACGCAGTATTTT; CDR3 protein: CASSEEGAYFTDTQYF
clone size: -; J gene: TRBJ2-7; V gene: TRBV7-9; D gene: -; CDR3 DNA: TGTGCCAGCAGCTTGTCCTACGAGCAGTACTTC; CDR3 protein: CASSLSYEQYF
clone size: -; J gene: TRBJ2-3; V gene: TRBV28; D gene: TRBD1; CDR3 DNA: TGTGCCAGCAGTTCCGGACAGGGTACAGATACGCAGTATTTT; CDR3 protein: CASSSGQGTDTQYF
clone size: -; J gene: TRBJ2-2; V gene: TRBV9; D gene: -; CDR3 DNA: TGTGCCAGCAGCGCCGGGACGGTTGGGGAGCTGTTTTTT; CDR3 protein: CASSAGTVGELFF
clone size: -; J gene: TRBJ2-7; V gene: TRBV19; D gene: TRBD1; CDR3 DNA: TGTGCCAGTAGCCCCGGGACAGGAGTCTACGAGCAGTACTTC; CDR3 protein: CASSPGTGVYEQYF
clone size: -; J gene: TRBJ2-1; V gene: TRBV7-6; D gene: -; CDR3 DNA: TGTGCCAGCAGCTCTCTAGCGATCTACAATGAGCAGTTCTTC; CDR3 protein: CASSSLAIYNEQFF
clone size: -; J gene: TRBJ1-1; V gene: TRBV5-1; D gene: -; CDR3 DNA: TGCGCCAGCAGCTTCGGGGGAGCCCTGGGAACTGAAGCTTTCTTT; CDR3 protein: CASSFGGALGTEAFF